This TCR beta chain derives from a study of T-cell memory formation after mild COVID-19. Study-level information: Most TCR clusters belonged to a single donor. Study results and limitations: Of the contracting clones, CD4+ ones lay mainly in CM and EM, and CD8+ ones in EMRA. A balance of CD4 and CD8 characterized clones contracting day 15 to 85, whereas later expanders leaned CD4+.

V was pared by 5 bases and J by 4 bases, with 8 bases between. Per germline, CDR1 GTSNPN and CDR2 SVGIG (reference sequence). This CDR3 is built from 11 residues. 5'RACE primed at constant segments yielded TCR alpha and TCR beta cDNA libraries bearing sample barcodes and UMIs. TCRdb re-called the 5' RACE reads through MiXCR, storing one row per CDR3 protein. The sample carries hundreds of thousands of distinct CDR3 sequences, 15% to 20% recorded once. About this clonotype: Its target is not known.

The TCR sequence derives from a young man who had mild COVID-19 (a few samples of this study predate the infection). Cell type and time point are not known. The V gene is TRBV30, the J gene TRBJ1-2; D call uncertain. The sample was PBMCs or a T cell subset sorted from them (not recorded which). CDR3 in DNA: TGTGCCTGGCTTGAGGGCTATGGCTACACCTTC. This gives the protein CAWLEGYGYTF.